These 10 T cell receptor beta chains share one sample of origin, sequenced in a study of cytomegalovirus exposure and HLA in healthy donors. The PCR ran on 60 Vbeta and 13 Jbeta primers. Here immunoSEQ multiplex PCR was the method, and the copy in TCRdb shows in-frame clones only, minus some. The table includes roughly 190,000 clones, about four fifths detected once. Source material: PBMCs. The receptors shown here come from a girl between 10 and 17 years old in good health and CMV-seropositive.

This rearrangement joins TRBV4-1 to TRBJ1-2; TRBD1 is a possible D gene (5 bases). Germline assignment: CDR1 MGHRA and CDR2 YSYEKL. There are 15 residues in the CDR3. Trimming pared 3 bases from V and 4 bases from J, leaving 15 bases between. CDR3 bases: TGCGCCAGCAGCCAGCCCTCTTTGGGGGGCTATGGCTACACCTTC. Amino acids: CASSQPSLGGYGYTF.

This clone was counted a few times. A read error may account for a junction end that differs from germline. Here the CDR3 DNA reads TGTGCCAGCAGCCTAGCCTCCCCTAACTATGGCTACACCTTC. This gives the protein CASSLASPNYGYTF. The V call is TRBV7-2, the J call TRBJ1-2; no reliable D call. This CDR3 contains 14 residues. Germline V gene sequence: CDR1 SGHTA, CDR2 FQGNSA.

DNA for the CDR3: TGTGCCAGCTCACCGGGGAGCTCCTACAATGAGCAGTTCTTC. Translation: CASSPGSSYNEQFF. The chain joins TRBV18 to TRBJ2-1; maybe TRBD2 (5 bases). This CDR3 has 14 residues. Germline CDR1 reads KGHSH; CDR2 reads LQKENI. V was cut by 3 bases and J by 0 bases, with 6 bases left in between.

As DNA, the CDR3 is TGCAGCGTAGTCCGGGACAGGGAAACGGGAACAGATACGCAGTATTTT. Translation gives CSVVRDRETGTDTQYF. The rearrangement links TRBV29-1 to TRBJ2-3; 9 nucleotides match TRBD1. The CDR3 sequence is 16 residues long. The J segment lost 3 bases and the V segment lost 6 bases, leaving 13 bases of the junction unmatched. Germline V gives CDR1 SQVTM, CDR2 ANQGSEA.

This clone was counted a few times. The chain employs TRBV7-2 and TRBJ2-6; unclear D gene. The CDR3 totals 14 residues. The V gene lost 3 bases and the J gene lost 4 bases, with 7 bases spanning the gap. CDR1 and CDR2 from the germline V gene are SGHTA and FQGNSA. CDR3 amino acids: CASSFLVGANVLTF. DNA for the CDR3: TGTGCCAGCAGCTTCTTAGTGGGGGCCAACGTCCTGACTTTC.

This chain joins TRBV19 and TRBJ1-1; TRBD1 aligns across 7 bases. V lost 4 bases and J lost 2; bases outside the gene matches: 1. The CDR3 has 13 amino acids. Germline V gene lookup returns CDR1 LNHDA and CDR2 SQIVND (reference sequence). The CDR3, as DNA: TGTGCCAGTAGTAGACAGGGCAACACTGAAGCTTTCTTT. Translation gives CASSRQGNTEAFF.

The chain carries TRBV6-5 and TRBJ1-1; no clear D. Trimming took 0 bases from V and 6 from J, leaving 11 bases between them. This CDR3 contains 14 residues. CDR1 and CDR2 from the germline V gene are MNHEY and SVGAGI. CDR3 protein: CASSYSSGSPEAFF. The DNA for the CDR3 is TGTGCCAGCAGTTACTCATCCGGGTCCCCTGAAGCTTTCTTT.

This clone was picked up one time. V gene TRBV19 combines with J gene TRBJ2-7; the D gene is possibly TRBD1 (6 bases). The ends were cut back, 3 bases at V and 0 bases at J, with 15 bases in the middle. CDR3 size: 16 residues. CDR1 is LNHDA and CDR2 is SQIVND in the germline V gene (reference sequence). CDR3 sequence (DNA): TGTGCCAGTAGTATGCCAGGGGCTAGGAGCTCCTACGAGCAGTACTTC. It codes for CASSMPGARSSYEQYF.

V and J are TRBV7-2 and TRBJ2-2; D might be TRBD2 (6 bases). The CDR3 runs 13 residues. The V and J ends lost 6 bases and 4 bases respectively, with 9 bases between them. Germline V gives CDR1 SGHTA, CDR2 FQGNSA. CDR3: CASRGGTTGELFF. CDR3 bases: TGTGCCAGCAGGGGGGGAACCACCGGGGAGCTGTTTTTT.

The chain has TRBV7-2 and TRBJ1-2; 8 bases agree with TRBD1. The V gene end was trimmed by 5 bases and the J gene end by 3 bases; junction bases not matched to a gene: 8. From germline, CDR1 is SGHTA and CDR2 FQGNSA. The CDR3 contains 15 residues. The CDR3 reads CASSQDRDQHYGYTF. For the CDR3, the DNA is TGTGCCAGCAGCCAGGACAGGGATCAGCACTATGGCTACACCTTC.